This T cell receptor beta chain appears in the sequencing data of a study of control samples from healthy donors and cancer patients. CDR3 length: 15 residues. V dropped 5 bases and J dropped 1; count of bases not matched to a gene: 4. CDR1 is SGHVT and CDR2 is SQSDAQ in the germline V gene. Assay: immunoSEQ multiplex PCR; the TCRdb copy retains only in-frame clones and omits some. Among roughly 60,000 clones listed, about 93% were seen once. Source material: blood. This clonotype was obtained from a young man in good health. J is TRBJ1-5 and V is TRBV7-4; 8 nucleotides agree with TRBD1. CDR3 nucleotide sequence: TGTGCCAGCAGCCGGGGGACAGGAAGCAATCAGCCCCAGCATTTT. Residues: CASSRGTGSNQPQHF.